These 6 T cell receptor beta chains were all obtained from the same sample, sequenced in a study of T cells in Graves' hyperthyroidism and ophthalmopathy. Amplification yielded TCR beta CDR3 regions, with RNA transcripts as the source. First-round RT-PCR with HTBI primers amplified the TCR CDR3 region. TCRdb fed the multiplex PCR reads into MiXCR, producing one record per CDR3 protein. Of approximately 590,000 distinct CDR3 sequences listed, around 14% are singletons. The material sequenced was blood. Source of these receptors: a woman aged 25 to 39 with Graves' hyperthyroidism.

This clonotype has at least ten counts. The J gene is TRBJ1-1, the V gene TRBV28; tentatively, D is TRBD1 (6 bases). CDR3 length: 14 amino acids. V was clipped by 7 bases and J by 0 bases, with 12 bases between them. The germline V gene encodes CDR1 MDHEN and CDR2 SYDVKM. In DNA form, the CDR3 reads TGTGCCAGCAAAACAGGGATTTTGAACACTGAAGCTTTCTTT. This codes for CASKTGILNTEAFF.

This clonotype was detected only a few times. One base away lies a much larger clone, so this may be a sequencing read error. Here the CDR3 DNA reads TGTGTCAGCAGTCAAGGGACAGCCAGCGAGCAGTACTTC. Translating it yields CVSSQGTASEQYF. The V gene is TRBV12-3 or TRBV12-4, the J gene TRBJ2-7, with 7 bases aligning to TRBD1. This CDR3 is built from 13 residues.

This clonotype was seen at least ten times. The gene calls are TRBV5-1 and TRBJ2-1; D gene uncertain. CDR1 is SGHRS, CDR2 YFSETQ, per germline. This CDR3 has 12 residues. V lost 3 bases and J lost 5, with 6 bases in between. CDR3 sequence (DNA): TGCGCCAGCAGCTGGGGTGACAATGAGCAGTTCTTC. Its translation: CASSWGDNEQFF.

This clonotype was seen many times. The CDR3 sequence: CASSKVYEQFF. The DNA for the CDR3 is TGTGCCAGCAGCAAAGTTTATGAGCAGTTCTTC. V is TRBV7-9 and J is TRBJ2-1, with no clear D. Germline CDR1 reads SEHNR; CDR2 reads FQNEAQ (reference sequence). The CDR3 runs to 11 residues. V was clipped by 5 bases and J by 8 bases, with 7 bases between them.

There are many counts of this clonotype. The chain recombines TRBV27 with TRBJ2-1; D perhaps matches TRBD2 (6 bases). This CDR3 has 15 residues. Between the trimmed V and J ends, which lost 2 bases and 4 bases, there was a span of 12 bases. Germline V gene data show CDR1 as MNHEY and CDR2 as SMNVEV (reference sequence). The CDR3 bases are TGTGCCAGCAGTTTAATGCCTAGCGTGTACAATGAGCAGTTCTTC. It is translated as CASSLMPSVYNEQFF.

This clonotype was picked up many times. The chain has TRBV6-6 and TRBJ2-7, with 9 bases that match TRBD2. Germline V gene data show CDR1 as MNHNY and CDR2 as SVGAGI (reference sequence). This CDR3 spans 15 amino acids. V shed 0 bases, J shed 4 bases, and the junction held 4 bases outside the gene matches. The CDR3 loop is CASSYSTSGQYEQYF. The CDR3 coding sequence is TGTGCCAGCAGTTACTCCACTAGCGGGCAATACGAGCAGTACTTC.